These 14 T cell receptor beta chains were all obtained from the same sample, sequenced in a study of CD4+ T cells in melanoma. Assay: immunoSEQ multiplex PCR; the TCRdb copy retains only in-frame clones and omits some. Of about 140,000 clones in the sample, about nine tenths were seen once. The receptor source for this set is a human donor with melanoma.

V and J are TRBV6-1 and TRBJ2-3; 10 bases align to TRBD1. The CDR3 extends over 14 amino acids. Germline V gives CDR1 MNHNS, CDR2 SASEGT. CDR3 amino acids: CALGGGQGTDTQYF. The DNA for the CDR3 is TGTGCACTCGGCGGGGGACAGGGGACAGATACGCAGTATTTT.

The V and J genes are TRBV27 and TRBJ2-7; D gene unclear. The CDR3 loop spans 13 amino acids. The ends were cut back, 6 bases at V and 3 bases at J, with 12 bases in the middle. Germline assignment: CDR1 MNHEY and CDR2 SMNVEV (reference sequence). The CDR3 loop reads CASSLSDGYEQYF. CDR3 in DNA: TGTGCCAGCAGCCTATCGGACGGCTACGAGCAGTACTTC.

The V gene is TRBV21-1, the J gene TRBJ1-5. TRBV21-1 is a listed pseudogene. There are 15 residues in the CDR3. CDR3 DNA: TGTGCCAGCATCCCACCCAATCCAAGGAATCAGCCCCAGCATTTT. Translating it yields CASIPPNPRNQPQHF.

The chain uses TRBV27 and TRBJ2-1, with TRBD2 matching over 13 bases. CDR3 length: 17 amino acids. Germline CDR1 is MNHEY and CDR2 is SMNVEV (reference sequence). V shed 6 bases and J 6 bases; nucleotides not matched to a gene: 11. The DNA of the CDR3 is TGTGCCAGCAGCCGCACGCTACTAGCGGGGGGGCTCAATGAGCAGTTCTTC. Its protein product is CASSRTLLAGGLNEQFF.

The sample holds one count of this clone. The rearrangement uses TRBV18 and TRBJ1-2; no clear D. The V gene's germline CDR1 is KGHSH and CDR2 LQKENI. The CDR3 has 13 residues. Trimming shortened V by 3 bases and J by 7 bases, and 12 bases separated the two germline ends. The CDR3 loop is CASSPGWGRGYTF. The CDR3 DNA follows: TGTGCCAGCTCACCGGGTTGGGGTCGTGGCTACACCTTC.

The J gene is TRBJ2-3, the V gene TRBV2; D uncertain. Looked up from germline, CDR1 is SNHLY and CDR2 is FYNNEI. V was pared by 9 bases and J by 0 bases, with 4 bases between. The length of the CDR3 is 11 residues. The CDR3 region is CARKSTDTQYF. CDR3 nucleotide sequence: TGTGCCAGGAAGAGCACAGATACGCAGTATTTT.

The chain joins TRBV7-3 to TRBJ2-2; D is undetermined. This CDR3 comprises 16 residues. CDR1 is SGHTA, CDR2 FQGTGA, per germline. The V end lost 5 bases, the J end lost 1 base, and 14 bases lay between the germline ends. CDR3 nucleotides: TGTGCCAGCAGCCCTGGTGGAACGGGGAACACCGGGGAGCTGTTTTTT. Translating it yields CASSPGGTGNTGELFF.

The genes are TRBV5-8 and TRBJ2-5, with 7 positions matching TRBD1. The CDR3 has 16 residues. Per the germline V gene, CDR1 is SGHTS and CDR2 is YDEGEE. J gave up 4 bases and V 4 bases, and 13 bases lay outside the gene matches. This chain's CDR3 is CASSHRGQIGRETQYF. Written as DNA, the CDR3 is TGTGCCAGCAGCCACAGGGGACAAATAGGCAGAGAGACCCAGTACTTC.

This clone has a handful of counts. J is TRBJ1-5 and V is TRBV9; possible D gene TRBD1, 6 bases. The CDR3 contains 17 residues. Trimming cost V 0 bases and J 2 bases, with 15 bases left between them. Germline CDR1 reads SGDLS; CDR2 reads YYNGEE. The CDR3 region is CASSVGPGGGGNQPQHF. In nucleotides, the CDR3 is TGTGCCAGCAGCGTAGGCCCCGGGGGCGGGGGCAATCAGCCCCAGCATTTT.

To note about this clone: An end of the junction does not agree with germline; a read error may underlie this. The rearrangement joins TRBV7-7 to TRBJ2-7, with 14 bases fitting TRBD2. The CDR3 runs to 14 residues. From germline, CDR1 is SSHAT and CDR2 FNYEAQ (reference sequence). CDR3 in amino acids: CASSLGLAGDEQYF. The CDR3 DNA sequence: TGTGCTAGCAGCTTGGGACTAGCGGGGGACGAGCAGTACTTC.

Ten or more counts support this clone. CDR3 protein: CASSKDRLGMGYNSPLHF. Here the CDR3 DNA reads TGTGCCAGCAGCAAAGACAGGCTTGGGATGGGATATAATTCACCCCTCCACTTT. The V and J genes are TRBV7-9 and TRBJ1-6; D is possibly TRBD1 (6 bases). CDR1 and CDR2 (germline): SEHNR, FQNEAQ (reference sequence). With 5 bases removed from V and 4 bases from J, the gap between germline ends came to 21 bases. The CDR3 has 18 amino acids.

V and J are TRBV19 and TRBJ2-1; possible D gene TRBD1, 7 bases. V shed 9 bases and J shed 9 bases, with 21 bases lying between them. This CDR3 spans 14 amino acids. The germline CDR1 and CDR2 sequences are LNHDA and SQIVND (reference sequence). In DNA form, the CDR3 reads TGTGCCAGCGGCGGGACAGCTCCGCTGGCTGAGCAGTTCTTC. Protein sequence: CASGGTAPLAEQFF.

The chain combines TRBV14 with TRBJ2-5; 9 bases are a match to TRBD1. V lost 0 bases to trimming and J lost 6 bases; unmatched junction nucleotides: 8. CDR1 and CDR2 (germline): SGHDN, FVKESK. CDR3 length equals 16 residues. CDR3 in amino acids: CASSQEGTGIGQTQYF. CDR3 nucleotide sequence: TGTGCCAGCAGCCAAGAAGGGACAGGGATTGGACAGACCCAGTACTTC. Together with reference TRBV14 and TRBJ2-5, the CDR3 gives the full variable domain: EAGVTQFPSHSVIEKGQTVTLRCDPISGHDNLYWYRRVMGKEIKFLLHFVKESKQDESGMPNNRFLAERTGGTYSTLKVQPAELEDSGVYFCASSQEGTGIGQTQYFGPGTRLLVL.

V gene TRBV6-5 combines with J gene TRBJ2-7; no firm D call. The V end lost 6 bases, the J end lost 2 bases, and 11 bases lay between the germline ends. The CDR3 loop spans 13 amino acids. Germline assignment: CDR1 MNHEY and CDR2 SVGAGI. The DNA for the CDR3 is TGTGCCAGCAGAGCGCCCGGAACCTACGAGCAGTACTTC. Its translation: CASRAPGTYEQYF.